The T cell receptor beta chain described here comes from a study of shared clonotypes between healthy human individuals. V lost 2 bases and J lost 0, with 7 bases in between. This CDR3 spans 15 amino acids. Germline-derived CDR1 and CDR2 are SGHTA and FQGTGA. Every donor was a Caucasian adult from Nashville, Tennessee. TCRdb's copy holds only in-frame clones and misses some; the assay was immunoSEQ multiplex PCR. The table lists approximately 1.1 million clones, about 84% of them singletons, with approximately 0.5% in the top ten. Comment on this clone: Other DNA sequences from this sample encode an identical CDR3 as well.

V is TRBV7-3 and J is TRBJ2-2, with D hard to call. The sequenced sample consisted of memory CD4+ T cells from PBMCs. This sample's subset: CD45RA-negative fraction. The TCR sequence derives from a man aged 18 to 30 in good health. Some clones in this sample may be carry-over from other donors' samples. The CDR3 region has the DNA TGTGCCAGCAGCTTACAAAGCGCGAACACCGGGGAGCTGTTTTTT. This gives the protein CASSLQSANTGELFF.